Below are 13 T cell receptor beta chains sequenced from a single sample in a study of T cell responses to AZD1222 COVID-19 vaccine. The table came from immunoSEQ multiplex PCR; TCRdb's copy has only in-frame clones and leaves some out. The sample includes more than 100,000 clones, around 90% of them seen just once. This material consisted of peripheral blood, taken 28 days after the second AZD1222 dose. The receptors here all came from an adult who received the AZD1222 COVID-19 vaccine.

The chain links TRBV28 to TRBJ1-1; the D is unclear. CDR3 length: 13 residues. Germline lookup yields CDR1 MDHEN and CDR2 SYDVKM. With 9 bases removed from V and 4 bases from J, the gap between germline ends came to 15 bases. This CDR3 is CASCPDWSTEAFF. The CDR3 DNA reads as TGTGCCAGTTGCCCCGACTGGAGCACTGAAGCTTTCTTT.

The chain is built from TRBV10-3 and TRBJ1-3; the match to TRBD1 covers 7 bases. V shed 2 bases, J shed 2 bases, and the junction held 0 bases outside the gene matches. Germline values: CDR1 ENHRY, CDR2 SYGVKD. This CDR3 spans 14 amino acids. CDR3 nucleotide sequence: TGTGCCATCAGTGAGGGGACAGCTGGAAACACCATATATTTT. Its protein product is CAISEGTAGNTIYF.

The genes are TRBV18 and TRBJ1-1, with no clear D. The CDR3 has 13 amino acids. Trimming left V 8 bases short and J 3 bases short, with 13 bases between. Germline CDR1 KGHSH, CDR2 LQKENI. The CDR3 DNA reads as TGTGCCAGCACAGAAGGCACAGACACTGAAGCTTTCTTT. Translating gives CASTEGTDTEAFF. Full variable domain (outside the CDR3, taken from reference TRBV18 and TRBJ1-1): NAGVMQNPRHLVRRRGQEARLRCSPMKGHSHVYWYRQLPEEGLKFMVYLQKENIIDESGMPKERFSAEFPKEGPSILRIQQVVRGDSAAYFCASTEGTDTEAFFGQGTRLTVV.

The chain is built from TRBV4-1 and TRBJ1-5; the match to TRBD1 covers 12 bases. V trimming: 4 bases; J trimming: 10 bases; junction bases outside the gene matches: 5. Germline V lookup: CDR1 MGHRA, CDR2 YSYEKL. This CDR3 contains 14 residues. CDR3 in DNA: TGCGCCAGCAGCCGGGACAGGGGGCTTTATCCCCAGCATTTT. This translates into CASSRDRGLYPQHF.

The CDR3 region is CASSIAPWGFTYEQYF. The CDR3 DNA is TGTGCCAGTAGTATCGCCCCATGGGGCTTTACCTACGAGCAGTACTTC. This chain connects TRBV19 to TRBJ2-7, with D tentatively TRBD1 (5 bases). The CDR3 length is 16 residues. Germline V CDR1 and CDR2: LNHDA, SQIVND (reference sequence). Trimming stripped 3 bases from V and 2 bases from J, with 17 bases between.

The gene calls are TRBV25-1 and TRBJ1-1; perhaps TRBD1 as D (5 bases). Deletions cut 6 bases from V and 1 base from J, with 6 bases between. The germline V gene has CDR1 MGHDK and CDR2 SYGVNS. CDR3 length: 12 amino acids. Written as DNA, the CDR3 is TGTGCCAGCAGAGACAGGAACACTGAAGCTTTCTTT. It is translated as CASRDRNTEAFF. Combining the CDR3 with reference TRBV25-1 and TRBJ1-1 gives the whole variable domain EADIYQTPRYLVIGTGKKITLECSQTMGHDKMYWYQQDPGMELHLIHYSYGVNSTEKGDLSSESTVSRIRTEHFPLTLESARPSHTSQYLCASRDRNTEAFFGQGTRLTVV.

This CDR3 reads CASSRAENTEAFF. CDR3 in DNA: TGTGCCAGCAGCCGGGCGGAGAACACTGAAGCTTTCTTT. This rearrangement joins TRBV7-2 to TRBJ1-1; no clear D gene. Between the trimmed V and J ends, which lost 5 bases and 1 base, there was a span of 8 bases. CDR1 is SGHTA, CDR2 FQGNSA, per germline. The CDR3 has 13 amino acids.

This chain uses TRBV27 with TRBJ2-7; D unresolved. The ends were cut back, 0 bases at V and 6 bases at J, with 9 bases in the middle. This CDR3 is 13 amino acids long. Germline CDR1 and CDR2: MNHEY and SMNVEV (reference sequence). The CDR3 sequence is CASSLSAVGEQYV. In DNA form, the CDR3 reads TGTGCCAGCAGTTTATCGGCAGTCGGCGAGCAGTACGTC.

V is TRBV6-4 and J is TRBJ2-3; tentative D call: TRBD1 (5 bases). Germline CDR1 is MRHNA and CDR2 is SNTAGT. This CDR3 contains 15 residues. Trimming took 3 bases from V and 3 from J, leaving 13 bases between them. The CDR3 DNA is TGTGCCAGCAGTGAGAACTCAGGGCAGACAGATACGCAGTATTTT. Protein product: CASSENSGQTDTQYF.

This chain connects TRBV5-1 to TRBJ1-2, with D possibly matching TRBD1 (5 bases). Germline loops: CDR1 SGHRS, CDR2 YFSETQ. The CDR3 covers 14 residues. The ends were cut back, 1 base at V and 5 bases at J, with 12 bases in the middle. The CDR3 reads CASSLLGTEYGYTF. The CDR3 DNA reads TGCGCCAGCAGCTTGCTGGGGACGGAATATGGCTACACCTTC.

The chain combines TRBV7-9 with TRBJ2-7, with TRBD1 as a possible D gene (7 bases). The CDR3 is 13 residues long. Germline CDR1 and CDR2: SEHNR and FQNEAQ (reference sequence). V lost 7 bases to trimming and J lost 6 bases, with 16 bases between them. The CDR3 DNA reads TGTGCCAGCACCCAGGGGGGAGCCGGCGAGCAGTACTTC. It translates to CASTQGGAGEQYF.

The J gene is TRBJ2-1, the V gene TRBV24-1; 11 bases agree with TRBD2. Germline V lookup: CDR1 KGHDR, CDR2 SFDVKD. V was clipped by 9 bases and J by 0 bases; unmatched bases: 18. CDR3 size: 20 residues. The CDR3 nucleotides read TGTGCCACCTCTGGCAGGGCGTCTAGCGGGAGGCTAAGCTCCTACAATGAGCAGTTCTTC. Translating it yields CATSGRASSGRLSSYNEQFF.

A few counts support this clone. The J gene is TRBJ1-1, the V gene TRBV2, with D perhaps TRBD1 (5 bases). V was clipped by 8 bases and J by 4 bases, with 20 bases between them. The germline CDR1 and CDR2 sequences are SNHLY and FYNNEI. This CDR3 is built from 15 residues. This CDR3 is CASRGPGPRGTEAFF. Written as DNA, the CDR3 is TGTGCCAGCCGGGGCCCCGGGCCCCGAGGCACTGAAGCTTTCTTT. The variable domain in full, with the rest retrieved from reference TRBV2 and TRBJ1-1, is EPEVTQTPSHQVTQMGQEVILRCVPISNHLYFYWYRQILGQKVEFLVSFYNNEISEKSEIFDDQFSVERPDGSNFTLKIRSTKLEDSAMYFCASRGPGPRGTEAFFGQGTRLTVV.